This TCR beta chain was recorded in a study of T cell responses to AZD1222 COVID-19 vaccine. At the level of the study: The analysis combined second doses at about 4 or about 12 weeks. Study-level findings and limits: Sampled repertoires all dated from after the peak T cell response.

The germline CDR1 and CDR2 sequences are SGHTA and FQGNSA. The CDR3 is 13 amino acids. V was clipped by 2 bases and J by 4 bases, with 8 bases between them. The assay was immunoSEQ multiplex PCR, and TCRdb's table has in-frame clones only and misses some. Seen here are some 180,000 clones, around 88% observed once, and the top ten hold approximately 0.49%. This clone was recorded a few times. The antigen is not known. The source of this sequence is an adult in good health. The gene calls are TRBV7-2 and TRBJ1-1; D is ambiguous. The specimen comprised peripheral blood, sampled on day 0 of AZD1222 vaccination. CDR3 region: CASSLLRPTEAFF. Written as DNA, the CDR3 is TGTGCCAGCAGCTTATTGCGCCCCACTGAAGCTTTCTTT.